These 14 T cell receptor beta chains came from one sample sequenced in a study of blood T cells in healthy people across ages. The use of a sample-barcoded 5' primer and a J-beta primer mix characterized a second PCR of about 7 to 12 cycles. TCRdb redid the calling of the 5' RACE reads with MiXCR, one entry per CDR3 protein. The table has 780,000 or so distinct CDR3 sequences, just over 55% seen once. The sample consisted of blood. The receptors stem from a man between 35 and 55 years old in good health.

The CDR3, as DNA: TGTGCCACCAGCAGCTTAACAAGGGGAGGTACAGATACGCAGTATTTT. As protein: CATSSLTRGGTDTQYF. The chain combines TRBV15 with TRBJ2-3; weak D call: TRBD2 (6 bases). The V gene's germline CDR1 is LNHNV and CDR2 YYDKDF (reference sequence). Between the trimmed V and J ends, which lost 3 bases and 3 bases, there was a span of 16 bases. This CDR3 has 16 residues.

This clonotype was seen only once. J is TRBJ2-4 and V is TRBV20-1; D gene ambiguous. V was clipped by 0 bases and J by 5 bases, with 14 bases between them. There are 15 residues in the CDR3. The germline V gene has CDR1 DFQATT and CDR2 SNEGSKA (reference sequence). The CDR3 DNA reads TGCAGTGCTAGAGATGGCGGCCGAGCAGAAAACATTCAGTACTTC. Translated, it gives CSARDGGRAENIQYF.

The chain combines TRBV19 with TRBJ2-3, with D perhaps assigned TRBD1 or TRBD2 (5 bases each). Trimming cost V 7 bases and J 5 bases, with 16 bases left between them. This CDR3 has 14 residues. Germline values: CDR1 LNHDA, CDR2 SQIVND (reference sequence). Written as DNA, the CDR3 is TGTGCCAGTAAATTCGGGACGGACCTAGATACGCAGTATTTT. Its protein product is CASKFGTDLDTQYF. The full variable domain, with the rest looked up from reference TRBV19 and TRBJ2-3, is DGGITQSPKYLFRKEGQNVTLSCEQNLNHDAMYWYRQDPGQGLRLIYYSQIVNDFQKGDIAEGYSVSREKKESFPLTVTSAQKNPTAFYLCASKFGTDLDTQYFGPGTRLTVL.

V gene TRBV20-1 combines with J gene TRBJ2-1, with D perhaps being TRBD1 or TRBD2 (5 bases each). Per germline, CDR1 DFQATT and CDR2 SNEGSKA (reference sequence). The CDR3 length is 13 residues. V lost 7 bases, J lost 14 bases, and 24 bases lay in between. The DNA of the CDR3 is TGCAGTGTTTCGCCGAGGGACGCCCAACCGGAGTTCTTC. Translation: CSVSPRDAQPEFF.

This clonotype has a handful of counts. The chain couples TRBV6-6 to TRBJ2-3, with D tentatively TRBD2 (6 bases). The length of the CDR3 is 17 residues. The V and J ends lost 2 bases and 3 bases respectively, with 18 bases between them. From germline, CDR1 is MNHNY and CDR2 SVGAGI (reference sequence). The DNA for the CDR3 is TGTGCCAGCAGTTACCCTCTTGGCGGGGAGACAACAGATACGCAGTATTTT. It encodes CASSYPLGGETTDTQYF.

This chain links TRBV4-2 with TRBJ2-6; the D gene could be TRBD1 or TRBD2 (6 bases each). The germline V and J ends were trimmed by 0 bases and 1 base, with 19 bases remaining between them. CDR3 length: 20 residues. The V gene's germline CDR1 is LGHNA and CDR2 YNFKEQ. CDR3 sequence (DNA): TGTGCCAGCAGCCAAGATCTTTCGGGGGCCACCCCTTCTGGGGCCAACGTCCTGACTTTC. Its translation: CASSQDLSGATPSGANVLTF.

The chain's CDR3 is CASSSLGDRTNYGYTF. CDR3 DNA sequence: TGTGCCAGCAGCTCCCTCGGGGACAGGACTAACTATGGCTACACCTTC. The V and J genes are TRBV7-9 and TRBJ1-2; 8 nucleotides agree with TRBD1. From germline, CDR1 is SEHNR and CDR2 FQNEAQ (reference sequence). The trim removed 4 bases at V and 0 bases at J, leaving 7 bases unmatched. The CDR3 has 16 residues.

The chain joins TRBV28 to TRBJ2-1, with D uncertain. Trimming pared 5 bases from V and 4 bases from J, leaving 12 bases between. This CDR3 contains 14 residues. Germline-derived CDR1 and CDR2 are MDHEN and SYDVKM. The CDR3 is CASSPARFYNEQFF. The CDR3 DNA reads TGTGCCAGCAGTCCTGCGCGCTTTTACAATGAGCAGTTCTTC.

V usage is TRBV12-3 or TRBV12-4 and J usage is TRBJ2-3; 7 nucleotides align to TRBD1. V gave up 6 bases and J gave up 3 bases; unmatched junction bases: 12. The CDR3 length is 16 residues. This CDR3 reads CASRPAGTEITDTQYF. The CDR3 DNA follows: TGTGCCAGCAGACCAGCCGGGACAGAGATTACAGATACGCAGTATTTT.

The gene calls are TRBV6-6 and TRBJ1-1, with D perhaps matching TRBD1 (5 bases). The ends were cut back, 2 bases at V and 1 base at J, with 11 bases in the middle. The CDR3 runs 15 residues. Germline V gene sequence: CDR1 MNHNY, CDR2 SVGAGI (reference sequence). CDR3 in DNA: TGTGCCAGCAGTTACCGAGGGGCGGGGAACACTGAAGCTTTCTTT. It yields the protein CASSYRGAGNTEAFF.

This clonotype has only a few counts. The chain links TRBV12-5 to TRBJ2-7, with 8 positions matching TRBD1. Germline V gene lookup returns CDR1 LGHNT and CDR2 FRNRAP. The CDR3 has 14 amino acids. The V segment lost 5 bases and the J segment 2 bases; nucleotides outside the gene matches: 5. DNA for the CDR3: TGTGCTAGTGGTCGGACAGGGAAAACCTACGAGCAGTACTTC. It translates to CASGRTGKTYEQYF.

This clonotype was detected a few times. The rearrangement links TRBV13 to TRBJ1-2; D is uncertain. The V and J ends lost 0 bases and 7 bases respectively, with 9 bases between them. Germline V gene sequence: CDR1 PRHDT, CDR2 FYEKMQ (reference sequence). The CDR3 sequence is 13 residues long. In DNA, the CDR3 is TGTGCCAGCAGCTTAGGACTCGCGGGTGGCTACACCTTC. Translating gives CASSLGLAGGYTF.

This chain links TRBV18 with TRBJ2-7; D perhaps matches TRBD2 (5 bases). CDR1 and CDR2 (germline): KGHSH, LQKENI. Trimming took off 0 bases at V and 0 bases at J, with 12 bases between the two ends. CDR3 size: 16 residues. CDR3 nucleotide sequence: TGTGCCAGCTCACCACCGATAGTAGCGAGCTCCTACGAGCAGTACTTC. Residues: CASSPPIVASSYEQYF.

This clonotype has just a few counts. The CDR3 here is CASRPQTSGAFNEQFF. The CDR3 nucleotides are TGTGCCAGCAGGCCCCAGACTAGCGGCGCCTTTAATGAGCAGTTCTTC. The genes are TRBV12-3 or TRBV12-4 and TRBJ2-1, with TRBD2 matching 9 bases. Unmatched junction bases numbered 13, after V lost 6 bases and J lost 7 bases. The CDR3 has 16 amino acids.